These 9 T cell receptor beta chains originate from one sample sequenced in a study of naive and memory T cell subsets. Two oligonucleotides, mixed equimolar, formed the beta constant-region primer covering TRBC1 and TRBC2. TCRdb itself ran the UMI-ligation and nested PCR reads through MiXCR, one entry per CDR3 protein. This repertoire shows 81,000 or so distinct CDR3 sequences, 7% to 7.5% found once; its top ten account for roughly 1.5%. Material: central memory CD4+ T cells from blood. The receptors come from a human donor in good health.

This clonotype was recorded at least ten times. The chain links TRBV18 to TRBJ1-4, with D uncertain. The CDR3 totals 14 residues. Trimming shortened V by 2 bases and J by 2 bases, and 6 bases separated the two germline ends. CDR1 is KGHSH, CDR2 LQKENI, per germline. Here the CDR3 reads CASSPMNTNEKLFF. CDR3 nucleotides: TGTGCCAGCTCACCAATGAATACTAATGAAAAACTGTTTTTT.

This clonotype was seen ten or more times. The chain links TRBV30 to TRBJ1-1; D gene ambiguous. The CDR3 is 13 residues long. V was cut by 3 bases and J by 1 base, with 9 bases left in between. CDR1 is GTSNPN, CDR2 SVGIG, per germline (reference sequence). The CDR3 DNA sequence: TGTGCCTGGAGCCGGACGGAGAACACTGAAGCTTTCTTT. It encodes CAWSRTENTEAFF.

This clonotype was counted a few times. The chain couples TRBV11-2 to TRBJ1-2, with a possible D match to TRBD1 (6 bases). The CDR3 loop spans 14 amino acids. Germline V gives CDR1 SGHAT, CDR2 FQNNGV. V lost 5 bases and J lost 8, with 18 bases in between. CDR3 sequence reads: CASSRGQQGGGYTF. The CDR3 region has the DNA TGTGCCAGCAGCCGAGGTCAACAGGGTGGAGGCTACACCTTC.

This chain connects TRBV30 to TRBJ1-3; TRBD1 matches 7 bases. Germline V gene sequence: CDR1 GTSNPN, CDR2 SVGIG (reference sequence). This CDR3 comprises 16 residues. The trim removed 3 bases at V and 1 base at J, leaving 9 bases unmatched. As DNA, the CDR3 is TGTGCCTGGAGACCCAAGGGGGCCCAGTCTGGAAACACCATATATTTT. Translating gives CAWRPKGAQSGNTIYF.

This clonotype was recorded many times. The CDR3 here is CASRGGRARTGELFF. The DNA for the CDR3 is TGTGCCAGCAGAGGCGGGAGGGCCAGGACCGGGGAGCTGTTTTTT. The gene calls are TRBV2 and TRBJ2-2; 9 bases are shared with TRBD2. The CDR3 is 15 amino acids. Germline trimming cut 6 bases from V and 5 bases from J; bases unmatched to any gene: 7. Per the germline V gene, CDR1 is SNHLY and CDR2 is FYNNEI.

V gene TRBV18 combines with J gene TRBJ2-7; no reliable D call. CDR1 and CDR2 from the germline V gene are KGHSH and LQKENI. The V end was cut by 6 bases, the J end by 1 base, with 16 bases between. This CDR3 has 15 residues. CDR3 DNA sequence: TGTGCCAGCTCCCCGCTCTGGACGGAATCCTACGAGCAGTACTTC. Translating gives CASSPLWTESYEQYF.

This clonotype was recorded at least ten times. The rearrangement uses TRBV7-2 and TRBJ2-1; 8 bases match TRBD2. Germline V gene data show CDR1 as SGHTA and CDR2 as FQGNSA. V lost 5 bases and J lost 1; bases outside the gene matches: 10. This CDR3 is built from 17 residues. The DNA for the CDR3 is TGTGCCAGCAGCGCCTCGGGGGGGGTGAGATCCTACAATGAGCAGTTCTTC. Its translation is CASSASGGVRSYNEQFF.

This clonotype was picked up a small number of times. CDR3 nucleotide sequence: TGTGCCAGCAGTTTCTCGTCCTCTACCACCTATGGCTACACCTTC. Translating gives CASSFSSSTTYGYTF. The chain joins TRBV6-5 to TRBJ1-2; D is unresolved. Germline V CDR1 and CDR2: MNHEY, SVGAGI. The CDR3 spans 15 residues. With 4 bases removed from V and 4 bases from J, the gap between germline ends came to 16 bases.

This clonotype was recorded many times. CDR3 nucleotide sequence: TGCAGTGCTCTCGCGGGAGACGGGATACGGGAGACCCAGTACTTC. Protein: CSALAGDGIRETQYF. The chain recombines TRBV20-1 with TRBJ2-5; 7 bases are shared with TRBD2. Looked up from germline, CDR1 is DFQATT and CDR2 is SNEGSKA (reference sequence). This CDR3 is 15 amino acids long. V shed 5 bases and J 5 bases; nucleotides not matched to a gene: 14.